The present T cell receptor beta chain was sequenced within a study of blood T cell repertoires in COVID-19. Study summary: Acute and convalescent COVID-19 specimens originated in the United States, Italy and Spain. The analysed material was cDNA or gDNA that came from T cells, B-cell-depleted T cells, or PBMCs.

Produced via immunoSEQ multiplex PCR; TCRdb's table is partial and in-frame only. The sample holds hundreds of thousands of clones; 65% to 85% are singletons and the top ten take about 4%. The CDR3 runs 18 residues. This TCR was sampled from a man aged 25 to 40 with acute COVID-19. The chain carries TRBV21-1 and TRBJ2-3; TRBD2 reflects the table's D call only, with no check against the DNA. TRBV21-1 is given as a pseudogene. Source material: PBMCs or T cells enriched from blood (not recorded which). CDR3 sequence reads: CASSKALSGGLVLDTQYF. For the CDR3, the DNA is TGTGCCAGCAGCAAAGCCCTTTCGGGGGGCCTGGTTTTAGATACGCAGTATTTT.